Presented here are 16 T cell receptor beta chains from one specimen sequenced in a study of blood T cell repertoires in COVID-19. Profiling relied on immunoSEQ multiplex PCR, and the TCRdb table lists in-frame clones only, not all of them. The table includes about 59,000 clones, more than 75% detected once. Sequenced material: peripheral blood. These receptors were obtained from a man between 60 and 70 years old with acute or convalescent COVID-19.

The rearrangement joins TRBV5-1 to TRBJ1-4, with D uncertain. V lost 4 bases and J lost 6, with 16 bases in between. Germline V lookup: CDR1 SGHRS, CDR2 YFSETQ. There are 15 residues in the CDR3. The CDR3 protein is CASSLGGVSDEKLFF. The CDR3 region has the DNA TGCGCCAGCAGCCTGGGCGGGGTTTCGGATGAAAAACTGTTTTTT. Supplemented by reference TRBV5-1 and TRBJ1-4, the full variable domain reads KAGVTQTPRYLIKTRGQQVTLSCSPISGHRSVSWYQQTPGQGLQFLFEYFSETQRNKGNFPGRFSGRQFSNSRSEMNVSTLELGDSALYLCASSLGGVSDEKLFFGSGTQLSVL.

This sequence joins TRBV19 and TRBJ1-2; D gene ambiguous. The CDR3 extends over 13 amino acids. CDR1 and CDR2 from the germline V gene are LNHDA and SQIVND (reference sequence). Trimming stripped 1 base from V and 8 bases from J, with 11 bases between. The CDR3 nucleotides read TGTGCCAGTAGTATAGGCCGAGTAAAGGGCTACACCTTC. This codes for CASSIGRVKGYTF.

The CDR3 DNA follows: TGTGCCAGCAGTTACAGGAGAACAGGTACCCAAGAGACCCAGTACTTC. Protein sequence: CASSYRRTGTQETQYF. The chain has TRBV6-5 and TRBJ2-5; the D gene is possibly TRBD1 (5 bases). Germline CDR1 MNHEY, CDR2 SVGAGI. V was pared by 2 bases and J by 1 base, with 14 bases between. CDR3 length: 16 residues.

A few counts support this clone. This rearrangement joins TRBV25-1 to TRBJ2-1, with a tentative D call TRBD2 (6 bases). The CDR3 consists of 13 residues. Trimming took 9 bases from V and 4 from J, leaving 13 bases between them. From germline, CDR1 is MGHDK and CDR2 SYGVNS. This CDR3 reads CASQSGWYNEQFF. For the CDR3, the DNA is TGTGCCAGTCAAAGCGGGTGGTACAATGAGCAGTTCTTC.

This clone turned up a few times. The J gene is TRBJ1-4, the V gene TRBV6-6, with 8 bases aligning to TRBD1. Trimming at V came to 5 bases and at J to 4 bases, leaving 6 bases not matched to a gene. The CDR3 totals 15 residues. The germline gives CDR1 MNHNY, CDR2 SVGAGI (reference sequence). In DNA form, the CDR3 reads TGTGCCAGCAGTCTAGCGACAGGGGTTAATGAAAAACTGTTTTTT. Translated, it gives CASSLATGVNEKLFF.

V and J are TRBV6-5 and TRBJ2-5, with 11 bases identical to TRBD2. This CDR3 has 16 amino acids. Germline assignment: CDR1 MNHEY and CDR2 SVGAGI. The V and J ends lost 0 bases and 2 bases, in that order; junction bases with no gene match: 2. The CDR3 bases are TGTGCCAGCAGTTACTCAGCTAGCGGGGGGCAAGAGACCCAGTACTTC. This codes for CASSYSASGGQETQYF.

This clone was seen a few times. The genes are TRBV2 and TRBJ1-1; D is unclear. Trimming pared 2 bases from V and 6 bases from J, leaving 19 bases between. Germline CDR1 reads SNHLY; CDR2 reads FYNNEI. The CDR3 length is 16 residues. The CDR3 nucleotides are TGTGCCAGCAGTGAAATTGACGTGAGGTTCGGCGCTGAAGCTTTCTTT. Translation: CASSEIDVRFGAEAFF.

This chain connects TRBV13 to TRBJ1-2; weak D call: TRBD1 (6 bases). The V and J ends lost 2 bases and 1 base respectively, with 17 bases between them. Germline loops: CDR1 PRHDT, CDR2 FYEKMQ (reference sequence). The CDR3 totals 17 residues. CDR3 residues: CASSLYGQGQLNYGYTF. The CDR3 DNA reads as TGTGCCAGCAGCTTATATGGCCAGGGGCAGCTTAACTATGGCTACACCTTC.

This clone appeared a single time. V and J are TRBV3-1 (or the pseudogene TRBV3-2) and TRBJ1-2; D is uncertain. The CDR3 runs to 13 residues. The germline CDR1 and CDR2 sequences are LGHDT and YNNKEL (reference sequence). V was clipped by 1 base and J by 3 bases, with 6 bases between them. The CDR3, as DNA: TGTGCCAGCAGCCAAGTTCAGTACTATGGCTACACCTTC. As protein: CASSQVQYYGYTF.

The CDR3 DNA is TGTGCCACCAGCAGATCCAGGGGTGAGGGCAATCAGCCCCAGCATTTT. Its protein product is CATSRSRGEGNQPQHF. This chain connects TRBV15 to TRBJ1-5, with D perhaps matching TRBD1 (6 bases). This CDR3 has 16 residues. Per the germline V gene, CDR1 is LNHNV and CDR2 is YYDKDF (reference sequence). Trimming took 2 bases from V and 2 from J, leaving 13 bases between them.

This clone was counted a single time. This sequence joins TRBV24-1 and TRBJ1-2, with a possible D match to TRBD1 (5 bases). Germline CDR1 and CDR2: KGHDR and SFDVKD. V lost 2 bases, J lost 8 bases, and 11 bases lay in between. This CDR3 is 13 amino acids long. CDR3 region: CATSDSGGSGYTF. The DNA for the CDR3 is TGTGCCACCAGTGATTCGGGGGGTTCGGGCTACACCTTC.

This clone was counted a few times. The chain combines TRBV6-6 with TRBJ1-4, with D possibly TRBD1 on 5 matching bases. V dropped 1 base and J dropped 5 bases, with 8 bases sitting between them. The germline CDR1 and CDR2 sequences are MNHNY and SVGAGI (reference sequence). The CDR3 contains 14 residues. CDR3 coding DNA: TGTGCCAGCAGTTACTTGGGGCGGAATGAAAAACTGTTTTTT. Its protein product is CASSYLGRNEKLFF.

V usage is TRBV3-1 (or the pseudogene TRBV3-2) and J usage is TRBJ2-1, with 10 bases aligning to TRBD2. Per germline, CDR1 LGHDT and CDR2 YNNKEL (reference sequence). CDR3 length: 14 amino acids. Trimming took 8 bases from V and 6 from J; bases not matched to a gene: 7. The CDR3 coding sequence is TGTGCCAGCCGCCTAGCGGGGGTTTTCAATGAGCAGTTCTTC. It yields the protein CASRLAGVFNEQFF.

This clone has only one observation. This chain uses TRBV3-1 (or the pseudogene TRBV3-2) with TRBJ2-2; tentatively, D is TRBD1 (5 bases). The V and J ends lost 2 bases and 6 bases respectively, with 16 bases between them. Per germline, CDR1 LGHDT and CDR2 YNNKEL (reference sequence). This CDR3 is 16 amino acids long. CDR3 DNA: TGTGCCAGCAGCCAACAAAGGTCAAGGGGTCCCGGGGAGCTGTTTTTT. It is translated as CASSQQRSRGPGELFF.

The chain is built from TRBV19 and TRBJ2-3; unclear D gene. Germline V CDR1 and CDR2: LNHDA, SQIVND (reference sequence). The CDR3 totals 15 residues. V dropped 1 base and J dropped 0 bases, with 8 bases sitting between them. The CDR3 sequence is CASSIAPRSTDTQYF. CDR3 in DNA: TGTGCCAGTAGTATAGCCCCTAGGAGCACAGATACGCAGTATTTT.

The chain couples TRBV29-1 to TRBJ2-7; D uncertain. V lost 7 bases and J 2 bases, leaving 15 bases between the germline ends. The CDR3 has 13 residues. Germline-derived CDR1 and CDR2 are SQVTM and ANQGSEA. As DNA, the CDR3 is TGCAGCGCGACCGAAGGAGCCGCCTACGAGCAGTACTTC. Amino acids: CSATEGAAYEQYF.